This entry concerns a single T cell receptor beta chain. What it binds is not known. The CDR3 is 14 amino acids. V was clipped by 2 bases and J by 3 bases, with 8 bases between them. The V gene's germline CDR1 is SGHRS and CDR2 YFSETQ. The record originates from a study of cytomegalovirus exposure and HLA in healthy donors. Overall study findings and caveats: Certain indistinguishable V segments, among them TRBV6-2 and TRBV6-3, were excluded.

Primers included in the PCR were 60 Vbeta and 13 Jbeta primers. Clones were read by immunoSEQ multiplex PCR, and TCRdb kept only the in-frame ones, dropping some. The sample yields about 120,000 clones, about three quarters seen once. The sample comprised PBMCs. The J gene is TRBJ1-4, the V gene TRBV5-1; D remains ambiguous. This receptor was obtained from a man aged 30 to 39 in good health and CMV-seronegative. In DNA, the CDR3 is TGCGCCAGCAGCTTTTCGAGTGCTAATGAAAAACTGTTTTTT. It codes for CASSFSSANEKLFF. Looking up the rest from reference TRBV5-1 and TRBJ1-4 gives the full variable domain: KAGVTQTPRYLIKTRGQQVTLSCSPISGHRSVSWYQQTPGQGLQFLFEYFSETQRNKGNFPGRFSGRQFSNSRSEMNVSTLELGDSALYLCASSFSSANEKLFFGSGTQLSVL.